Listed below are T cell receptor beta chains from one sample, sequenced in a study of PD-L1 blockade in urothelial cancer. Measured with immunoSEQ multiplex PCR; TCRdb has only the in-frame clones, and not every one. The table shows 100,000 or so clones, with roughly nine tenths occurring only once. Here the sequenced sample was PBMCs, taken around atezolizumab (anti-PD-L1) treatment. These receptors all stem from a woman older than 75 with urothelial cancer. Both conserved end residues are part of each CDR3. The D gene is left open where the match is weak.

>TRBJ2-1|TRBV28|TRBD2
CAAGRGFTYNEQFF
TGTGCCGCGGGGAGGGGTTTCACCTACAATGAGCAGTTCTTC
>TRBJ2-6|TRBV28|NA
CASRNAGTTGANVLTF
TGTGCCAGCAGGAACGCCGGGACAACTGGGGCCAACGTCCTGACTTTC
>TRBJ2-1|TRBV6-4|NA
CASSQGWAGEQFF
TGTGCCAGCAGTCAGGGGTGGGCAGGGGAGCAGTTCTTC
>TRBJ1-2|TRBV7-2|TRBD1
CASSQSQGAIGGYTF
TGTGCCAGCAGCCAGTCACAGGGGGCGATCGGGGGCTACACCTTC
>TRBJ1-4|TRBV5-4|NA
CASSPGGGADEKLFF
TGTGCCAGCAGTCCCGGTGGGGGCGCTGACGAAAAACTGTTTTTT
>TRBJ2-2|TRBV2|NA
CASSGQNTGELFF
TGTGCCAGCAGTGGTCAGAACACCGGGGAGCTGTTTTTT
>TRBJ1-1|TRBV5-1|NA
CASSLGGRETEAFF
TGCGCCAGCAGCTTGGGGGGCAGGGAAACTGAAGCTTTCTTT
>TRBJ1-1|TRBV6-5|NA
CASSYSWQGNTEAFF
TGTGCCAGCAGTTACTCCTGGCAGGGGAACACTGAAGCTTTCTTT
>TRBJ2-7|TRBV6-6|NA
CASTNSGEYEQYF
TGTGCCAGCACCAATAGCGGTGAATACGAGCAGTACTTC
>TRBJ2-3|TRBV19|TRBD1
CASSRDRGHTQYF
TGTGCCAGTAGTAGGGACAGGGGGCATACGCAGTATTTT
>TRBJ2-1|TRBV7-2|NA
CASSPGRRVAEQFF
TGTGCCAGCAGCCCTGGGAGGAGGGTCGCCGAGCAGTTCTTC
>TRBJ2-7|TRBV11-2|TRBD2
CASTSLAGGGSEQYF
TGTGCCAGCACCTCCCTAGCGGGAGGAGGTAGCGAGCAGTACTTC
>TRBJ2-3|TRBV5-4|TRBD2
CASSFGTSGITDTQYF
TGTGCCAGCAGCTTTGGGACTAGCGGGATCACAGATACGCAGTATTTT
>TRBJ2-7|TRBV10-2|TRBD2
CASSAGLAGVYEQYF
TGCGCCAGCAGCGCTGGACTAGCGGGAGTCTACGAGCAGTACTTC
>TRBJ1-2|TRBV28|NA
CASSSISQGNYGYTF
TGTGCCAGCAGTTCAATTAGTCAGGGGAACTATGGCTACACCTTC
>TRBJ2-4|TRBV14|NA
CASSQTGDGNIQYF
TGTGCCAGCAGCCAAACGGGAGACGGAAACATTCAGTACTTC
>TRBJ1-4|TRBV15|NA
CATSRDRTNEKLFF
TGTGCCACCAGCAGAGATCGAACTAATGAAAAACTGTTTTTT
>TRBJ2-7|TRBV28|NA
CASSLGGLTYEQYF
TGTGCCAGCAGTTTAGGAGGTTTGACCTACGAGCAGTACTTC
>TRBJ1-4|TRBV30|TRBD1
CAWSVQGLNEKLFF
TGTGCCTGGAGTGTACAGGGGCTTAATGAAAAACTGTTTTTT
>TRBJ1-5|TRBV19|NA
CASSMASGASQPQHF
TGTGCCAGTAGTATGGCGTCTGGGGCCAGTCAGCCCCAGCATTTT